This is a list of T cell receptor beta chains from one sample in a study of T cells in Graves' hyperthyroidism and ophthalmopathy. TCRdb processed the multiplex PCR reads anew with MiXCR; each CDR3 protein has one entry. The sample includes around 350,000 distinct CDR3 sequences, 13% of them seen just once. The sample taken for sequencing was blood. These receptors were taken from a woman aged 18-29 years with Graves' hyperthyroidism. The CDR3 runs from the conserved cysteine through the conserved F or W. Fields, in order: clone size, J gene, D gene, V gene, CDR3 protein, CDR3 DNA. The D gene is left open where the match is weak. Not every row has a clone size; where given, it reads once, few, many or a size class.

size: many; J: TRBJ1-1; D: NA; V: TRBV12-3/TRBV12-4; CDR3: CASAEQGMNTEAFF; DNA: TGTGCCAGCGCGGAACAGGGTATGAACACTGAAGCTTTCTTT
size: many; J: TRBJ1-1; D: NA; V: TRBV20-1; CDR3: CSARRGEATEAFF; DNA: TGCAGTGCTAGGAGAGGAGAGGCGACTGAAGCTTTCTTT
size: many; J: TRBJ2-2; D: TRBD2; V: TRBV20-1; CDR3: CSADAGESSGELFF; DNA: TGCAGTGCGGACGCGGGGGAATCGTCCGGGGAGCTGTTTTTT
size: many; J: TRBJ1-5; D: NA; V: TRBV20-1; CDR3: CSQSTGNSNQPQHF; DNA: TGCAGTCAGTCGACGGGTAATAGCAATCAGCCCCAGCATTTT
size: many; J: TRBJ2-5; D: NA; V: TRBV11-1; CDR3: CASSSARGETQYF; DNA: TGTGCCAGCAGCTCAGCGCGGGGCGAGACCCAGTACTTC
size: few; J: TRBJ1-6; D: TRBD1; V: TRBV10-2; CDR3: CASTGQGGSPLHF; DNA: TGCGCCAGCACAGGACAGGGGGGGTCACCCCTCCACTTT
size: many; J: TRBJ1-5; D: NA; V: TRBV27; CDR3: CASSGLQGQPQHF; DNA: TGTGCCAGCAGTGGCCTCCAGGGCCAGCCCCAGCATTTT
size: many; J: TRBJ1-2; D: NA; V: TRBV20-1; CDR3: CSARDGYTF; DNA: TGCAGTGCTAGAGATGGCTACACCTTC
size: many; J: TRBJ2-7; D: NA; V: TRBV2; CDR3: CASSATGGPYDEQYF; DNA: TGTGCCAGCAGTGCCACTGGAGGACCCTATGACGAGCAGTACTTC
size: many; J: TRBJ1-1; D: NA; V: TRBV24-1; CDR3: CATSDTAGGNTEAFF; DNA: TGTGCCACCAGTGATACTGCAGGCGGGAACACTGAAGCTTTCTTT
size: many; J: TRBJ1-1; D: NA; V: TRBV20-1; CDR3: CSAQHRQVWGKNTEAFF; DNA: TGCAGTGCCCAGCACCGACAGGTCTGGGGAAAGAACACTGAAGCTTTCTTT
size: few; J: TRBJ2-2; D: TRBD2; V: TRBV11-2; CDR3: CASSLVFLAGSSTGELFF; DNA: TGTGCCAGCAGCTTAGTGTTTCTAGCGGGGTCATCCACCGGGGAGCTGTTTTTT
size: NA; J: TRBJ1-2; D: NA; V: TRBV12-3/TRBV12-4; CDR3: CASSRAGGYTF; DNA: TGTGCCAGCAGTCGCGCCGGGGGCTACACCTTC
size: few; J: TRBJ2-1; D: NA; V: TRBV27; CDR3: CASSLIAGYNEQFF; DNA: TGTGCCAGCAGTTTAATTGCCGGCTACAATGAGCAGTTCTTC
size: many; J: TRBJ2-3; D: NA; V: TRBV14; CDR3: CASSHVEVWSTDTQYF; DNA: TGTGCCAGCAGCCACGTAGAGGTATGGAGCACAGATACGCAGTATTTT
size: many; J: TRBJ1-3; D: NA; V: TRBV6-1; CDR3: CASSELQDPVSGNTIYF; DNA: TGTGCCAGCAGTGAACTGCAGGACCCCGTCTCTGGAAACACCATATATTTT
size: many; J: TRBJ2-3; D: NA; V: TRBV28; CDR3: CASSPLSGVVDTQYF; DNA: TGTGCCAGCAGTCCTCTCTCGGGAGTTGTAGATACGCAGTATTTT
size: many; J: TRBJ1-2; D: NA; V: TRBV6-1; CDR3: CASSQQGIHGYTF; DNA: TGTGCCAGCAGTCAACAGGGAATTCATGGCTACACCTTC
size: many; J: TRBJ1-4; D: NA; V: TRBV28; CDR3: CASSLPTTQRGTQDEKLFF; DNA: TGTGCCAGCAGTTTACCTACCACACAACGAGGGACGCAGGATGAAAAACTGTTTTTT
size: many; J: TRBJ2-2; D: NA; V: TRBV30; CDR3: CAWSVVNTGELFF; DNA: TGTGCCTGGAGTGTGGTAAACACCGGGGAGCTGTTTTTT
size: few; J: TRBJ2-7; D: TRBD1; V: TRBV14; CDR3: CASSPWRQGAYEQYF; DNA: TGTGCCAGCAGCCCCTGGCGGCAGGGGGCTTACGAGCAGTACTTC
size: many; J: TRBJ1-1; D: TRBD1; V: TRBV2; CDR3: CASNPGGLGNTEAFF; DNA: TGTGCCAGCAACCCAGGGGGCCTTGGAAACACTGAAGCTTTCTTT
size: once; J: TRBJ1-1; D: NA; V: TRBV28; CDR3: CASSSTGRGEAFF; DNA: TGTGCCAGCAGTTCAACAGGGAGGGGTGAAGCTTTCTTT
size: few; J: TRBJ2-2; D: NA; V: TRBV19; CDR3: CASNTNTGELFF; DNA: TGTGCCAGTAATACGAACACCGGGGAGCTGTTTTTT
size: NA; J: TRBJ2-2; D: NA; V: TRBV5-1; CDR3: CASSLQGLANTGELFF; DNA: TGCGCCAGCAGCTTGCAGGGATTAGCGAACACCGGGGAGCTGTTTTTT
size: many; J: TRBJ2-1; D: TRBD1; V: TRBV20-1; CDR3: CSARGDRESYNEQFF; DNA: TGCAGTGCTAGGGGGGACAGGGAGTCCTACAATGAGCAGTTCTTC
size: many; J: TRBJ2-3; D: NA; V: TRBV4-2; CDR3: CASSQGWPDTDTQYF; DNA: TGTGCCAGCAGCCAAGGGTGGCCTGACACAGATACGCAGTATTTT
size: many; J: TRBJ2-6; D: NA; V: TRBV10-3; CDR3: CAISAGVRSGANVLTF; DNA: TGTGCCATCAGTGCGGGCGTCCGCTCTGGGGCCAACGTCCTGACTTTC
size: many; J: TRBJ2-5; D: NA; V: TRBV27; CDR3: CASSPDGLRYQETQYF; DNA: TGTGCCAGCAGTCCGGACGGACTACGATACCAAGAGACCCAGTACTTC
size: NA; J: TRBJ1-2; D: NA; V: TRBV5-5; CDR3: CASSPQGPYGYTF; DNA: TGTGCCAGCAGCCCACAGGGCCCATATGGCTACACCTTC
size: many; J: TRBJ1-6; D: NA; V: TRBV28; CDR3: CASSLQAPGALHF; DNA: TGTGCCAGCAGTTTACAGGCCCCCGGGGCCCTCCACTTT
size: once; J: TRBJ2-1; D: TRBD2; V: TRBV11-1; CDR3: CASSFGTSGTNEQFF; DNA: TGTGCCAGCAGCTTCGGGACTAGCGGGACAAATGAGCAGTTCTTC
size: many; J: TRBJ1-5; D: NA; V: TRBV28; CDR3: CASSPDTVIQPQHF; DNA: TGTGCCAGCAGCCCCGACACGGTGATCCAGCCCCAGCATTTT
size: NA; J: TRBJ2-3; D: TRBD2; V: TRBV14; CDR3: CASSHPRGGRAGTDTQYF; DNA: TGTGCCAGCAGCCACCCCCGTGGTGGGAGGGCGGGCACAGATACGCAGTATTTT
size: few; J: TRBJ2-2; D: TRBD2; V: TRBV2; CDR3: CASSERTSGNTGELFF; DNA: TGTGCCAGCAGTGAACGGACTAGCGGCAACACCGGGGAGCTGTTTTTT
size: many; J: TRBJ2-2; D: NA; V: TRBV24-1; CDR3: CATSDLDAGELFF; DNA: TGTGCCACCAGTGATTTGGACGCCGGGGAGCTGTTTTTT
size: many; J: TRBJ2-6; D: NA; V: TRBV6-1; CDR3: CASGSRGAGANVLTF; DNA: TGTGCCAGCGGAAGTCGGGGGGCAGGGGCCAACGTCCTGACTTTC
size: many; J: TRBJ1-1; D: NA; V: TRBV6-1; CDR3: CASNFNTEAFF; DNA: TGTGCCAGCAACTTCAACACTGAAGCTTTCTTT
size: many; J: TRBJ1-3; D: NA; V: TRBV12-3/TRBV12-4; CDR3: CASSTPGTSGNTIYF; DNA: TGTGCCAGCAGTACCCCGGGCACATCGGGAAACACCATATATTTT
size: many; J: TRBJ1-5; D: NA; V: TRBV2; CDR3: CASSGLGRPNQPQHF; DNA: TGTGCCAGCAGTGGGCTCGGCAGACCCAATCAGCCCCAGCATTTT
size: many; J: TRBJ2-2; D: NA; V: TRBV12-3/TRBV12-4; CDR3: CASSPGLFTGELFF; DNA: TGTGCCAGCAGCCCAGGACTATTCACCGGGGAGCTGTTTTTT
size: many; J: TRBJ2-6; D: NA; V: TRBV11-3; CDR3: CASANSGANVLTF; DNA: TGTGCCAGCGCTAATTCTGGGGCCAACGTCCTGACTTTC
size: few; J: TRBJ1-2; D: NA; V: TRBV28; CDR3: CASSLIEGSYGYTF; DNA: TGTGCCAGCAGTTTAATTGAAGGTAGCTATGGCTACACCTTC
size: many; J: TRBJ1-6; D: NA; V: TRBV6-1; CDR3: CASSISLGSPLHF; DNA: TGTGCCAGCAGTATATCCCTGGGTTCACCCCTCCACTTT
size: few; J: TRBJ2-5; D: TRBD2; V: TRBV9; CDR3: CASSAGRGEETQYF; DNA: TGTGCCAGCAGCGCGGGGCGGGGGGAAGAGACCCAGTACTTC
size: many; J: TRBJ2-1; D: NA; V: TRBV12-3/TRBV12-4; CDR3: CASSSQADTYNEQFF; DNA: TGTGCCAGCAGTTCACAGGCTGATACCTACAATGAGCAGTTCTTC
size: NA; J: TRBJ1-5; D: NA; V: TRBV30; CDR3: CAWSVGLSNQPQHF; DNA: TGTGCCTGGAGTGTAGGACTTAGCAATCAGCCCCAGCATTTT
size: many; J: TRBJ1-1; D: NA; V: TRBV6-1; CDR3: CASSSPARATEAFF; DNA: TGTGCCAGCAGTTCCCCCGCCAGGGCCACTGAAGCTTTCTTT
size: many; J: TRBJ2-1; D: TRBD2; V: TRBV20-1; CDR3: CSASYQGLAGPERNEQFF; DNA: TGCAGTGCTAGTTATCAGGGGTTAGCGGGACCCGAAAGGAATGAGCAGTTCTTC
size: many; J: TRBJ2-5; D: NA; V: TRBV9; CDR3: CASSVAGTTGETQYF; DNA: TGTGCCAGCAGCGTAGCTGGGACCACAGGAGAGACCCAGTACTTC
size: many; J: TRBJ2-1; D: NA; V: TRBV20-1; CDR3: CSASGSNYNEQFF; DNA: TGCAGTGCTAGCGGGAGTAATTACAATGAGCAGTTCTTC
size: many; J: TRBJ1-1; D: TRBD1; V: TRBV6-6; CDR3: CASSYLRDRGLNTEAFF; DNA: TGTGCCAGCAGTTACCTGAGGGACAGGGGTCTGAACACTGAAGCTTTCTTT
size: few; J: TRBJ2-1; D: NA; V: TRBV27; CDR3: CASSLDLSSYNEQFF; DNA: TGTGCCAGCAGTTTAGATCTGAGCTCCTACAATGAGCAGTTCTTC
size: many; J: TRBJ2-5; D: TRBD1; V: TRBV3-1; CDR3: CASGTGYGGETQYF; DNA: TGTGCCAGCGGGACAGGGTATGGGGGAGAGACCCAGTACTTC
size: many; J: TRBJ1-5; D: TRBD1; V: TRBV28; CDR3: CASRIGQGGSNQPQHF; DNA: TGTGCCAGCAGAATAGGACAGGGGGGCTCCAATCAGCCCCAGCATTTT